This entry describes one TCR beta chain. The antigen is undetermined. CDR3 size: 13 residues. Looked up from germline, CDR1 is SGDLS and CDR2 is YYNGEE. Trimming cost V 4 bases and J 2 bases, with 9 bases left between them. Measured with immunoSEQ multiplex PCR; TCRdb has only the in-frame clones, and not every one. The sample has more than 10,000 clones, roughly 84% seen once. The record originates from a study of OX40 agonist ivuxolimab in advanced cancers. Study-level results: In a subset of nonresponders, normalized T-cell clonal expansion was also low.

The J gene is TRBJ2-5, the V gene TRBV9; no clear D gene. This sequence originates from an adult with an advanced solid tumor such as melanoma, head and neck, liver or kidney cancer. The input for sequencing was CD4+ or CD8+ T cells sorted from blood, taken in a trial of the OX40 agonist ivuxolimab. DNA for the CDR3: TGTGCCAGCAGCCCCCGGGCGCAAGAGACCCAGTACTTC. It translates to CASSPRAQETQYF.